One sample yielded the 19 T cell receptor beta chains listed below, sequenced in a study of regulatory T cells in long-lasting Graves disease. Described time point: newly diagnosed GD, antithyroid drugs for less than 3 months. Generation of the TCR library employed RNA extracted from PBMCs. CDR3 regions were amplified by Arm-PCR using iRepertoire HTBI primers to build TCR beta libraries. TCRdb re-called the multiplex PCR reads through MiXCR, storing one row per CDR3 protein. The sample lists approximately 490,000 distinct CDR3 sequences; roughly 17% were seen once. This sample also appeared in a second study, on T cells in Graves' hyperthyroidism and ophthalmopathy.

Sample: peripheral blood mononuclear cells (PBMCs), taken at new diagnosis, from a patient treated with antithyroid drugs. These receptors all come from a man between 35 and 55 years old with Graves disease.

In its sample, this clonotype was seen a few times. This CDR3 reads CASSAPGTNHNEQFF. CDR3 in DNA: TGTGCCAGCAGCGCCCCCGGGACTAATCACAATGAGCAGTTCTTC. This chain connects TRBV7-9 to TRBJ2-1; 7 nucleotides agree with TRBD2. The germline CDR1 and CDR2 sequences are SEHNR and FQNEAQ (reference sequence). With 5 bases clipped from V and 5 bases from J, the junction kept 9 bases outside the gene matches. The CDR3 covers 15 residues.

The gene calls are TRBV20-1 and TRBJ1-2, with D perhaps matching TRBD1 (5 bases). CDR3 length: 13 amino acids. CDR1 is DFQATT and CDR2 is SNEGSKA in the germline V gene (reference sequence). The V and J ends lost 6 bases and 4 bases respectively, with 15 bases between them. CDR3 in DNA: TGCAGTGCAGCCGACAGCAGGAGCTATGGCTACACCTTC. Translating it yields CSAADSRSYGYTF.

This clonotype appeared a few times. The CDR3 bases are TGTGCCAGCAGCTTAAAATATAGCGGGAGGGTACCCTACAATGAGCAGTTCTTC. This gives the protein CASSLKYSGRVPYNEQFF. The gene calls are TRBV7-2 and TRBJ2-1, with TRBD2 matching 11 bases. Trimming at V came to 2 bases and at J to 2 bases, leaving 8 bases not matched to a gene. Per germline, CDR1 SGHTA and CDR2 FQGNSA. The length of the CDR3 is 18 residues.

This clonotype was detected a few times. The chain combines TRBV20-1 with TRBJ2-1; TRBD2 aligns across 8 bases. From germline, CDR1 is DFQATT and CDR2 SNEGSKA (reference sequence). The CDR3 is 12 residues long. V shed 5 bases and J 14 bases; nucleotides not matched to a gene: 11. CDR3 amino acids: CSASGTREKKFF. CDR3 coding DNA: TGCAGTGCTTCCGGGACTAGAGAAAAAAAGTTCTTC.

This clonotype was observed a handful of times. The chain employs TRBV20-1 and TRBJ2-1, with D perhaps being TRBD1 or TRBD2 (5 bases each). CDR3 length equals 17 residues. Trimming left V 1 base short and J 0 bases short, with 16 bases between. Per germline, CDR1 DFQATT and CDR2 SNEGSKA (reference sequence). The CDR3 sequence: CSARVGAGGGSYNEQFF. DNA for the CDR3: TGCAGTGCTAGAGTCGGGGCAGGAGGCGGCTCCTACAATGAGCAGTTCTTC.

This clonotype has ten or more counts. The chain combines TRBV18 with TRBJ2-3; no reliable D call. Germline V gene sequence: CDR1 KGHSH, CDR2 LQKENI. Trimming cost V 0 bases and J 10 bases, with 11 bases left between them. This CDR3 is built from 13 residues. CDR3 in amino acids: CASSPPAPGPQYF. The CDR3, as DNA: TGTGCCAGCTCACCACCGGCCCCCGGGCCGCAGTATTTT.

The rearrangement joins TRBV20-1 to TRBJ2-7; D unresolved. CDR3 size: 14 residues. The germline V gene encodes CDR1 DFQATT and CDR2 SNEGSKA (reference sequence). V gave up 3 bases and J gave up 3 bases, with 15 bases separating them. CDR3 in amino acids: CSASAAINFYEQYF. In DNA form, the CDR3 reads TGCAGTGCTAGTGCCGCCATCAATTTCTACGAGCAGTACTTC.

This clonotype has at least ten counts. The chain has TRBV7-2 and TRBJ2-2; D gene uncertain. CDR1 SGHTA and CDR2 FQGNSA come from the germline V gene. CDR3 length: 12 amino acids. V was shortened by 6 bases and J by 6 bases, with 8 bases between the two germline ends. The CDR3 nucleotides are TGTGCCAGCAGTTACAATTCCGGGGAGCTGTTTTTT. Translation: CASSYNSGELFF.

At least ten counts were recorded for this clonotype. V usage is TRBV11-1 and J usage is TRBJ2-5; D is possibly TRBD2 (6 bases). Germline V CDR1 and CDR2: SGHAT, FQDESV (reference sequence). This CDR3 spans 15 amino acids. V lost 4 bases and J 1 base, leaving 13 bases between the germline ends. The CDR3 loop is CASSSLGGSQETQYF. Written as DNA, the CDR3 is TGTGCCAGCAGCTCGTTGGGGGGATCCCAAGAGACCCAGTACTTC.

CDR3 bases: TGCGCCAGCAGCCCTGGACAGTTCCCGAACACTGAAGCTTTCTTT. This codes for CASSPGQFPNTEAFF. V is TRBV5-1 and J is TRBJ1-1, with a possible D match to TRBD1 (6 bases). Germline CDR1 SGHRS, CDR2 YFSETQ. Trimming left V 4 bases short and J 1 base short, with 14 bases between. The CDR3 is 15 amino acids.

There are many counts of this clonotype. The rearrangement uses TRBV28 and TRBJ2-2, with 7 bases aligning to TRBD2. The CDR3 totals 16 residues. Losses at the gene ends were 7 bases for V and 7 bases for J; bases not matched to a gene: 15. The germline V gene has CDR1 MDHEN and CDR2 SYDVKM. CDR3 DNA: TGTGCCAGCATCAATTCGGGACTACCAAAGTTCGGGGAGCTGTTTTTT. This gives the protein CASINSGLPKFGELFF.

The V call is TRBV6-1, the J call TRBJ2-1; 10 nucleotides line up with TRBD1. CDR1 is MNHNS, CDR2 SASEGT, per germline. V lost 6 bases and J lost 8; bases outside the gene matches: 7. The CDR3 has 14 residues. Written as DNA, the CDR3 is TGTGCCAGCAGACCGGGACAGGGGAACGATGAGCAGTTCTTC. Translated: CASRPGQGNDEQFF.

The sample holds many counts of this clonotype. The rearrangement links TRBV10-3 to TRBJ2-1, with 7 nucleotides matching TRBD2. Unmatched junction bases numbered 11, after V lost 2 bases and J lost 10 bases. Germline CDR1 reads ENHRY; CDR2 reads SYGVKD. CDR3 size: 15 residues. DNA for the CDR3: TGTGCCATCAGTGAGGTGGCTAGCGGTTTCAAAGAGCAGTTCTTC. Its protein is CAISEVASGFKEQFF.

This clonotype appeared a few times. The chain is built from TRBV10-1 and TRBJ2-5, with TRBD1 matching over 8 bases. V trimming: 4 bases; J trimming: 4 bases; junction bases outside the gene matches: 5. The CDR3 loop spans 14 amino acids. CDR1 and CDR2 (germline): WNHNN, SYGVQD (reference sequence). The CDR3 nucleotides read TGCGCCAGCAGTGGACAGGGGAATAGAGAGACCCAGTACTTC. This sequence encodes CASSGQGNRETQYF.

The sample holds many counts of this clonotype. The chain recombines TRBV28 with TRBJ2-7, with 10 bases matching TRBD1. With V trimmed by 10 bases and J by 7 bases, 13 bases remained unmatched. CDR1 and CDR2 from the germline V gene are MDHEN and SYDVKM. This CDR3 is built from 14 residues. The CDR3 region has the DNA TGTGCCACCCGCCTGACAGGGGGCCAGAAAGAGCAGTACTTC. Amino acids: CATRLTGGQKEQYF.

This clonotype was detected ten times or more. The CDR3, as DNA: TGTGCCAGCAGTTACATCACTAGTGGCACCTACGAGCAGTACTTC. Its protein product is CASSYITSGTYEQYF. The chain employs TRBV6-2 or TRBV6-3 and TRBJ2-7; possibly TRBD2 for D (5 bases). The V gene lost 2 bases and the J gene lost 2 bases, with 13 bases spanning the gap. The CDR3 is 15 residues long. Germline CDR1 reads MNHEY; CDR2 reads SVGEGT.

The chain links TRBV7-9 to TRBJ2-7; 13 nucleotides line up with TRBD2. The CDR3 sequence is 16 residues long. Trimming took 3 bases from V and 3 from J; bases not matched to a gene: 5. The germline V gene encodes CDR1 SEHNR and CDR2 FQNEAQ (reference sequence). CDR3 in amino acids: CASSFRTSGSLYEQYF. The DNA for the CDR3 is TGTGCCAGCAGCTTTCGGACTAGCGGGAGCCTCTACGAGCAGTACTTC.

This chain links TRBV7-8 with TRBJ1-1, with a weak D call TRBD1 (5 bases). Trimming took off 0 bases at V and 1 base at J, with 9 bases between the two ends. Germline CDR1 is SGHVS and CDR2 is FQNEAQ. This CDR3 has 15 residues. CDR3 residues: CASSLATGPNTEAFF. Here the CDR3 DNA reads TGTGCCAGCAGCTTAGCCACGGGGCCGAACACTGAAGCTTTCTTT.

This clonotype has more than one count but fewer than ten. This chain uses TRBV5-1 with TRBJ1-5; D unclear. CDR3 length: 14 residues. Germline CDR1 and CDR2: SGHRS and YFSETQ. Trimming pared 3 bases from V and 6 bases from J, leaving 13 bases between. In nucleotides, the CDR3 is TGCGCCAGCAGCTACGGGGAAATCGGTCAGCCCCAGCATTTT. Protein: CASSYGEIGQPQHF.